The subject of this entry is one T cell receptor beta chain. The clone's antigen remains unknown. Base quality data are lacking; no much larger clone is found one base away. From the cysteine up to the phenylalanine, the CDR3 has a length of 15 residues. This entry keeps only the CDR3 DNA: 45 bases, framed from base 1. After removal of 1 base from V and 5 bases from J, the junction retains 6 bases not matched to a gene. Reading the germline V gene gives CDR1 SGHVS and CDR2 FQNEAQ. TCRbeta CDR3 regions were amplified from genomic DNA using the immunoSEQ Assay, a bias-controlled multiplex PCR. The paper's processing steps were these. Within the assay, amplification of reference gene primers was used to estimate how many nucleated cells each sample contained. To quantify the absolute abundance of each unique TCRbeta CDR3 rearrangement, sequence reads were collapsed and filtered. For each sample, productive Simpson clonality was calculated as the square root of Simpson's diversity index across productive rearrangements. This immuneACCESS table, as held by TCRdb, lists in-frame sequences with V and J called but not all clones. Of the missing ones, under half trace to an unresolved V gene in checked studies; the others have no known cause. Clonal size and the V and J genes are those of that table, whereas D and trimming came from the DNA. The sample yields about 200,000 clones; 82% were counted once. The ten top clones hold 12% of the sample.

Participants in the prospective study were aged roughly 18 to 100 years, lived in under 30 United States geographic areas, and enrolled through a virtual design. To assign participants to cohorts, the prospective study relied on clinical history that participants themselves reported in a screening survey and a study questionnaire. Recovered participants in ImmuneRACE Cohort 3 were defined by two consecutive negative NP/OP PCR tests, clearance by a healthcare professional, or resolution of symptoms. Each participant in the prospective study had whole blood, serum and a nasopharyngeal or oropharyngeal swab collected by mobile phlebotomists. Participants in the prospective study had the option to provide additional blood draws and questionnaires over a roughly two-month period. Before DNA extraction, prospective study blood samples were shipped either frozen or at room temperature. The sample originates from a study of blood T cell repertoires in COVID-19 (dated by TCRdb to the early 2020s). General notes on the study: The collaborator samples originated in the United States, Italy and Spain and spanned the acute and convalescent phases of COVID-19. The material from the prospective study consisted of cDNA or gDNA derived from T cells, B-cell-depleted T cells, or PBMCs. Deeply sampled blood TCRbeta repertoires from subjects exposed to, actively infected with, or recovered from COVID-19 were included in the dataset. The repertoires were released in a freely available public database intended as a resource for research on the immune response to SARS-CoV-2. Samples were obtained from the ongoing ImmuneRACE study (first 160 participants) and from some 1,300 subjects provided by 6 global collaborators. Sample metadata almost always included a de-identified subject ID, COVID-19 status, age in years and sex. HLA class I and class II types, where available, came from metadata supplied by the sample provider rather than from assay-based typing.

Paper-wide results and their limitations: Clinical and demographic metadata were provided uncurated, with the amount varying by source and participant.

The V and J segments used are TRBV7-8 and TRBJ2-7, and 9 bases in between align with TRBD1. The receptor's source is a man in his forties or fifties who had recovered from COVID-19. Specimen: PBMCs or T cells enriched from blood (not recorded which). The nucleotides read TGTGCCAGCAGCTTAGGACAGGGGGGTCGCGACGAGCAGTACTTC. Its protein reads: CASSLGQGGRDEQYF.